These T cell receptor beta chains were read from a single sample in a study of cytomegalovirus exposure and HLA in healthy donors. The protocol was immunoSEQ multiplex PCR, while the TCRdb copy is restricted to in-frame clones and leaves out a portion. The table shows around 250,000 clones, with 90% occurring only once. Sequenced material: PBMCs. These receptor sequences come from a woman aged 18-29 years in good health and CMV-seronegative. The CDR3 runs from the conserved cysteine through the conserved F or W. Each record gives: CDR3 DNA, CDR3 protein, D gene, J gene, clone size, CDR3 length, V gene. A D gene is named only where the DNA matches it firmly. Not all rows give a size; the values are once, few, many and, for expanded clones, a class.

CDR3 DNA: TGTGCCATCAGTGAGAGTCAGGGGGGTGCCTATAATTCACCCCTCCACTTT
CDR3 protein: CAISESQGGAYNSPLHF
D gene: TRBD1
J gene: TRBJ1-6
clone size: -
CDR3 length: 17
V gene: TRBV10-3

CDR3 DNA: TGTGCCAGCAGCAAGACAGGGGCGAGCAATCAGCCCCAGCATTTT
CDR3 protein: CASSKTGASNQPQHF
D gene: TRBD1
J gene: TRBJ1-5
clone size: -
CDR3 length: 15
V gene: TRBV7-9

CDR3 DNA: TGCGCCAGCAGCTCTCCGGACAGGGGGATGAATGAGCAGTTCTTC
CDR3 protein: CASSSPDRGMNEQFF
D gene: TRBD1
J gene: TRBJ2-1
clone size: -
CDR3 length: 15
V gene: TRBV5-1

CDR3 DNA: TGTGCCAGTAGCCTACGTGGCTATGGCTACACCTTC
CDR3 protein: CASSLRGYGYTF
D gene: -
J gene: TRBJ1-2
clone size: -
CDR3 length: 12
V gene: TRBV19

CDR3 DNA: TGTGCCAGCAGCCACCTCGACTCACAAGAGACCCAGTACTTC
CDR3 protein: CASSHLDSQETQYF
D gene: -
J gene: TRBJ2-5
clone size: -
CDR3 length: 14
V gene: TRBV4-2

CDR3 DNA: TGTGCCAGCAGCCCAGGGGGCGTCGGGACCGGGGAGCTGTTTTTT
CDR3 protein: CASSPGGVGTGELFF
D gene: TRBD1
J gene: TRBJ2-2
clone size: -
CDR3 length: 15
V gene: TRBV28

CDR3 DNA: TGTGCCAGCAGCCAGGACAGGGAAAAACTGTTTTTT
CDR3 protein: CASSQDREKLFF
D gene: TRBD1
J gene: TRBJ1-4
clone size: -
CDR3 length: 12
V gene: TRBV6-5

CDR3 DNA: TGTGCCAGCAGTTACCAGGTAGTTCCCGGTTCACCCCTCCACTTT
CDR3 protein: CASSYQVVPGSPLHF
D gene: -
J gene: TRBJ1-6
clone size: few
CDR3 length: 15
V gene: TRBV6-5

CDR3 DNA: TGTGCCAGCAGCCCGACTTCCCGGGTTCAAGAGACCCAGTACTTC
CDR3 protein: CASSPTSRVQETQYF
D gene: -
J gene: TRBJ2-5
clone size: -
CDR3 length: 15
V gene: TRBV5-4

CDR3 DNA: TGTGCCAGCAACGTTTGGCAGTCACTACAGAGAGGGCAGAACACTGAAGCTTTCTTT
CDR3 protein: CASNVWQSLQRGQNTEAFF
D gene: -
J gene: TRBJ1-1
clone size: -
CDR3 length: 19
V gene: TRBV2